This paragraph covers one T cell receptor beta chain sequence. The sample carries other DNA sequences with the same CDR3. This sample is part of a study of blood T cell repertoires in COVID-19. The assay was immunoSEQ multiplex PCR, and TCRdb's table has in-frame clones only and misses some. The table lists about 320,000 clones, 80% to 90% of them singletons, with about 5% in the top ten. Trimming removed 5 bases at V and 2 bases at J, with 7 bases between. The length of the CDR3 is 12 residues. The sequenced material came from PBMCs or T cells enriched from blood (not recorded which). The clonotype comes from a young man who had recovered from COVID-19. This rearrangement joins TRBV12-3 or TRBV12-4 to TRBJ2-7; tentative D call: TRBD2 (5 bases). The CDR3 coding sequence is TGTGCCAGCAGTCCCGGGGCCTACGAGCAGTACTTC. This encodes CASSPGAYEQYF.